Listed below are T cell receptor beta chains from one sample, sequenced in a study of cytomegalovirus exposure and HLA in healthy donors. Profiling relied on immunoSEQ multiplex PCR, and the TCRdb table lists in-frame clones only, not all of them. Seen here are roughly 130,000 clones, 74% observed once, and the top ten hold less than 7%. The sequencing sample was made of PBMCs. The source of these receptors is a woman aged 45-60 years in good health and CMV-seropositive. CDR3s include the opening cysteine and the closing phenylalanine or tryptophan. Each record gives: CDR3 DNA, CDR3 protein, D gene, clone size, V gene, J gene. D genes are given only for firm matches. Size is stated for part of the rows, as once, few or many counts, or as a class when the clone is expanded.

TGCGCCAGCAGCCTGACAGGGACACCCCTCCACTTT	CASSLTGTPLHF	TRBD1	NA	TRBV5-1	TRBJ1-6
TGCGCCAGCAGCCAATCTAGCGGGGGGGCCGGGGAGCTGTTTTTT	CASSQSSGGAGELFF	TRBD2	NA	TRBV4-3	TRBJ2-2
TGTGCCAGCAGCTTTGGAGTGGACTATGGCTACACCTTC	CASSFGVDYGYTF	NA	NA	TRBV5-4	TRBJ1-2
TGTGCCAGCAGTCGACAGGGGGCGAGGGAGACCCAGTACTTC	CASSRQGARETQYF	TRBD1	NA	TRBV27	TRBJ2-5
TGTGCCAGCAGCGTAGGAAGAGCGGCGGGGGTCCAAGAGACCCAGTACTTC	CASSVGRAAGVQETQYF	TRBD2	NA	TRBV9	TRBJ2-5
TGTGCCAGCAGTCGACTAGCGAGCGGGGAGCTGTTTTTT	CASSRLASGELFF	TRBD2	NA	TRBV6-6	TRBJ2-2
TGCGCCAGCAGCTTGGAAGCAGGGGCCCCCACCGGGGAGCTGTTTTTT	CASSLEAGAPTGELFF	NA	NA	TRBV5-1	TRBJ2-2
TGTGCCAGCAGTCAGACAGATAACTATGGCTACACCTTC	CASSQTDNYGYTF	NA	NA	TRBV27	TRBJ1-2
TGTGCCAGCAGCTTAGGGGGGGGGATCCAAGAGACCCAGTACTTC	CASSLGGGIQETQYF	TRBD2	NA	TRBV11-3	TRBJ2-5
TGTGCCACCAGCAGAGGGCAGGGGAGCGCCGGGGAGCTGTTTTTT	CATSRGQGSAGELFF	NA	many	TRBV15	TRBJ2-2
TGTGCCAGCAGCCAAAATGAAAAACTGTTTTTT	CASSQNEKLFF	NA	NA	TRBV6-1	TRBJ1-4
TGTTCCAGCAGCTCCGGAGGGTGGTCTAACTATGGCTACACCTTC	CSSSSGGWSNYGYTF	NA	once	TRBV7-9	TRBJ1-2
TGTGCCAGCAGCTTGCGGAGGACAGGGGTGAGGGACGAGCAGTACTTC	CASSLRRTGVRDEQYF	TRBD1	NA	TRBV7-2	TRBJ2-7
TGTGCCAGCAGTCCACAGGGGAACTATGGCTACACCTTC	CASSPQGNYGYTF	TRBD1	NA	TRBV2	TRBJ1-2
TGTGCCAGCAGCTCCCTAGGACAGTACAATCAGCCCCAGCATTTT	CASSSLGQYNQPQHF	NA	NA	TRBV5-6	TRBJ1-5
TGTGCCAGCAGTTTGAGGCTAGTCTTTAGCTACGAGCAGTACTTC	CASSLRLVFSYEQYF	NA	NA	TRBV28	TRBJ2-7
TGTGCCAGCAGCTTAGAGTGGAGGGCCCAGTACTTC	CASSLEWRAQYF	NA	few	TRBV7-2	TRBJ2-5
TGCGCCAGTCGCCCGGGACAGGTCTTCTATGGCTACACCTTC	CASRPGQVFYGYTF	TRBD1	NA	TRBV5-1	TRBJ1-2
TGTGCCAGCAGCGCCGGGACATCGAACACTGAAGCTTTCTTT	CASSAGTSNTEAFF	NA	NA	TRBV7-9	TRBJ1-1
TGTGCCAGCAGCTCCGCAGATACGCAGTATTTT	CASSSADTQYF	NA	NA	TRBV7-2	TRBJ2-3
TGTGCCAGCAGCCAGTTTCAGGAGGCGCGTGGCTACACCTTC	CASSQFQEARGYTF	NA	NA	TRBV7-9	TRBJ1-2
TGTGCCAGCAGCTTGGGGAGGGGAGAGGGCTACACCTTC	CASSLGRGEGYTF	NA	NA	TRBV7-2	TRBJ1-2
TGTGCCAGCAGTGGGGAGCGGGGGTTCTCCTACGAGCAGTACTTC	CASSGERGFSYEQYF	TRBD2	NA	TRBV2	TRBJ2-7
TGTGCCAGCAGCTTACTAAGGGGGACCGGGGAGCTGTTTTTT	CASSLLRGTGELFF	NA	NA	TRBV7-2	TRBJ2-2
TGCAGCGTCACGACTAGCAGCACAGATACGCAGTATTTT	CSVTTSSTDTQYF	TRBD2	few	TRBV29-1	TRBJ2-3
TGTGCCAGCAGCTTAGGGACAGGGTACAATGAGCAGTTCTTC	CASSLGTGYNEQFF	TRBD1	few	TRBV7-8	TRBJ2-1
TGTGCCAGCAGCTTGGTGGCCAGCGGAGAGACCCAGTACTTC	CASSLVASGETQYF	NA	NA	TRBV5-4	TRBJ2-5
TGTGCCAGTAGAGGACAGGGCCCCCACGAGCAGTACTTC	CASRGQGPHEQYF	TRBD1	NA	TRBV19	TRBJ2-7
TGTGCCAGCAGCTTCGACGGGGTTGATTTTACAGATACGCAGTATTTT	CASSFDGVDFTDTQYF	NA	NA	TRBV11-3	TRBJ2-3
TGTGCCAGCAGCTTAGCGCTAGCGGGTACCGGGGAGCTGTTTTTT	CASSLALAGTGELFF	TRBD2	NA	TRBV7-2	TRBJ2-2
TGCGCCAGCAGCTTGGAAGTCAGGGACACCGGGGAGCTGTTTTTT	CASSLEVRDTGELFF	NA	NA	TRBV5-1	TRBJ2-2
TGTGCCAGCAGCTTGGTAGCGGGGGGGTCTGAGACCCAGTACTTC	CASSLVAGGSETQYF	TRBD2	few	TRBV5-4	TRBJ2-5
TGCGCCAGCAGCTTGGGTCCGGGCAGGGCCTACGAGCAGTACTTC	CASSLGPGRAYEQYF	NA	NA	TRBV5-1	TRBJ2-7
TGTGCCAGCAGCTTAGGGGGACAGTACCAAGAGACCCAGTACTTC	CASSLGGQYQETQYF	TRBD1	NA	TRBV11-2	TRBJ2-5
TGTGCCAGCCTACAGGGTTTTAATGGCTACACCTTC	CASLQGFNGYTF	NA	once	TRBV19	TRBJ1-2